Included here is one T cell receptor beta chain sequence, with context. Each patient came to thyroid surgery without any prior treatment (of any kind). The entry originates in a study of metastatic and nonmetastatic thyroid tumors. Study-level background: It was across blood and tumor or nodule tissue from malignant and benign thyroid patients that repertoires were compared.

In the study's own analysis: Building a distant-metastasis classifier for papillary thyroid cancer drew on CDR3 differences across clinicopathological groups. MiXCR was used by TCRdb to re-call the PCR reads. For this entry, the V and J calls and clone size follow TCRdb and not the study's own pipeline. The sample yields about 69,000 clones, more than 13% seen once. CDR3 size: 13 residues. Germline loops: CDR1 SGHTA, CDR2 FQGNSA. The germline V and J ends were trimmed by 8 bases and 4 bases, with 11 bases remaining between them. This sequence was found in a male donor with papillary thyroid cancer or a benign thyroid nodule (not recorded which). Some clones in this sample may be carry-over from other donors' samples. The sequenced sample consisted of blood. The chain recombines TRBV7-2 with TRBJ2-2, with D perhaps matching TRBD2 (6 bases). This CDR3 is CASAWGLTGELFF. The CDR3 DNA reads as TGTGCCAGCGCCTGGGGACTCACCGGGGAGCTGTTTTTT.